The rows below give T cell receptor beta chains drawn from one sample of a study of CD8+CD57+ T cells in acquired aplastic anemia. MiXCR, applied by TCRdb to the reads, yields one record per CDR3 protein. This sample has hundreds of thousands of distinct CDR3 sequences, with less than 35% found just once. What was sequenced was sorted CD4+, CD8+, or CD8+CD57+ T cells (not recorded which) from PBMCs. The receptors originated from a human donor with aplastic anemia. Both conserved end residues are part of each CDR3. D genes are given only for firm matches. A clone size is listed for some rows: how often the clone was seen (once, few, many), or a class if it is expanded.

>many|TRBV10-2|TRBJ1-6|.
TGCGCCAGCAGTACGCCAGGGGATAATTCACCCCTCCACTTT
CASSTPGDNSPLHF
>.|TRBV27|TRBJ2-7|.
TGTGCCAGCAGTCCCGCCCCGGACAGCCTAAGAGGACTCGTCTACGAGCAGTACTTC
CASSPAPDSLRGLVYEQYF
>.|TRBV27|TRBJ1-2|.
TGTGCCAGCAGTCTGGGACCAGAGGGCCATGGCTACACCTTC
CASSLGPEGHGYTF
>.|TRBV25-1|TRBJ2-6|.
TGTGCCAGCAGTGAATGGGGGGACCGAGTCCTGACTTTC
CASSEWGDRVLTF
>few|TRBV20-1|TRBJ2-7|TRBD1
TGCAGTGCTAGACCGACAGGGATTTTCTACGAGCAGTACTTC
CSARPTGIFYEQYF
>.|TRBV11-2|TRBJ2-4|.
TGTGCCAGCAGCTTAGAAATCTTAGACGGCGCCAAAAACATTCAGTACTTC
CASSLEILDGAKNIQYF
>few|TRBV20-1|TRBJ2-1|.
TGCAGTGCTAGAGACGGCTACAATGAGCAGTTCTTC
CSARDGYNEQFF
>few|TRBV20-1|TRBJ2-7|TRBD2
TGCAGTGCTAGAATCCCAAGGGGAGGGTACGAGCAGTACTTC
CSARIPRGGYEQYF
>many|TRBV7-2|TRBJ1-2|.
TGTGCCAGCAGCTTACTCGCAGGGGAAGGCTACACCTTC
CASSLLAGEGYTF
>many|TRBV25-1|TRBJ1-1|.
TGTGCCAGCAGTGATCTTGGAATGATGAACACTGAAGCTTTCTTT
CASSDLGMMNTEAFF
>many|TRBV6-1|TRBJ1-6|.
TGTGCCAGCGGAAGGGGTCAAAATTCACCCCTCCACTTT
CASGRGQNSPLHF
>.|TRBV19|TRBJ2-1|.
TGTGCCAGTAGGGCAGGGGTTGAGCAGTTCTTC
CASRAGVEQFF
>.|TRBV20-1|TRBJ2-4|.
TGCAGTGCTAGAGGGACTAATTCCAAAAACATTCAGTACTTC
CSARGTNSKNIQYF
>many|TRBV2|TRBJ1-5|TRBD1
TGTGCCAGCTCGGCGGGACAGTCTTACAATCAGCCCCAGCATTTT
CASSAGQSYNQPQHF
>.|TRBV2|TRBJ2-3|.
TGTGCCAGCATTCAACGGGTCACAGATACGCAGTATTTT
CASIQRVTDTQYF
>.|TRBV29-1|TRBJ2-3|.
TGCAGTGCCGCTCGAGATACGCGGTATTTT
CSAARDTRYF
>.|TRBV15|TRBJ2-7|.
TGTGCCACCAGCAGTGCGGCCGGGATTGCAGACGAGCAGTACTTC
CATSSAAGIADEQYF
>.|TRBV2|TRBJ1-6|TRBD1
TGTGCCAGCATGGTAACAGGGGACAATTCACCCCTCCACTTT
CASMVTGDNSPLHF
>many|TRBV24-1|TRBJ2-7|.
TGTGCCACCAGTGTCAGGGGGGAGTGGGACTCCTACGAGCAGTACTTC
CATSVRGEWDSYEQYF
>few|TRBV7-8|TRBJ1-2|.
TGTGCCAGCAGCTTAATTCTTTCTGGGGCCGGCTATGGCTACACCTTC
CASSLILSGAGYGYTF
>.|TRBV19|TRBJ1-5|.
TGTGCCAGTAGTATTAGCGGGGCCGGTCTTAGCAATCAGCCCCAGCATTTT
CASSISGAGLSNQPQHF
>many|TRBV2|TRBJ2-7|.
TGTGCCAGCACCACACAGAAGTACGAGCAGTACTTC
CASTTQKYEQYF
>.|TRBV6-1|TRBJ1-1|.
TGTGCCAGCAGGCATACCGGACGGAACACTGAAGCTTTCTTT
CASRHTGRNTEAFF
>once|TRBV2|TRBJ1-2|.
TGTGCCAGCAGTCCCCCACCCGGGCAATTCCCGGATGGCTACACCTTC
CASSPPPGQFPDGYTF
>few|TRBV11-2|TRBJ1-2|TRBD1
TGTGCCAGCAGCTTAGGTGCCCCGGGACAGGGTAGCTATGGCTACACCTTC
CASSLGAPGQGSYGYTF
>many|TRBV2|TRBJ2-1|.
TGTGCCAGCGTCAGGGTTTACAATGAGCAGTTCTTC
CASVRVYNEQFF
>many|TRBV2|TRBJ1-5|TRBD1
TGTGCCAGCAGTGAACAGGGACAGGCCGACAATCAGCCCCAGCATTTT
CASSEQGQADNQPQHF
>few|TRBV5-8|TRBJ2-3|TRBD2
TGTGCCAGCAGTTTGGGGACTAGCGGCCTCACAGATACGCAGTATTTT
CASSLGTSGLTDTQYF
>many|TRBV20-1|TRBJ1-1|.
TGCAGAGGAGCGGGGAACACTGAAGCTTTCTTT
CRGAGNTEAFF
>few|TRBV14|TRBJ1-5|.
TGTGCCAGCAGCCGGGGGGTCCCGGGCAATCAGCCCCAGCATTTT
CASSRGVPGNQPQHF
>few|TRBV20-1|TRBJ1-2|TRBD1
TGCAGTGCTAGCCGGGGACAGGACAGCCTTCATGGCTACACCTTC
CSASRGQDSLHGYTF
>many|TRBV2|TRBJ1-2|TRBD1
TGTGCCAGCGCCTTAGGGGACAGGGTAAATGGCTACACCTTC
CASALGDRVNGYTF
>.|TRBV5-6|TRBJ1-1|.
TGTGCCAGCAGCTTAATCCTGGACAGGAACACTGAAGCTTTCTTT
CASSLILDRNTEAFF
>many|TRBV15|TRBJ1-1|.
TGTGCCACCAGCAGAGATGGGGGGAGCACTGAAGCTTTCTTT
CATSRDGGSTEAFF
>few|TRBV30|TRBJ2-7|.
TGTGCCTGGAGTGGGACCTACGAGCAGTACTTC
CAWSGTYEQYF
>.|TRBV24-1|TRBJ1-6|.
TGTGCCACCAGTGTCGCCAGAGATTCACCCCTCCACTTT
CATSVARDSPLHF
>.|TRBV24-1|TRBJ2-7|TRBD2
TGTGCCGCAGGAGCGGGGGCCGTCGAGCAGTACTTC
CAAGAGAVEQYF
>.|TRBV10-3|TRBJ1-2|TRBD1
TGTGCCATCAGTGAGTCGGGACAGGAGTACTATGGCTACACCTTC
CAISESGQEYYGYTF
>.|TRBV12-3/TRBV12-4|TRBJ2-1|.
TGTGCCAGCGGTTACTCGAACATCGGGTCACAGTTCTTC
CASGYSNIGSQFF
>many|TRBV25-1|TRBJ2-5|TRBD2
TGTGCCAGCAGAGACGGGGGGGCATTCGCGACCCAGTACTTC
CASRDGGAFATQYF
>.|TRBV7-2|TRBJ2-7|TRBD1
TGTGCCAGCAGCTTAGTACCAGGGGGCCTAGGGGAGCAGTACTTC
CASSLVPGGLGEQYF
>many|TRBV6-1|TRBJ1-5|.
TGTGCCAGCAGGACACAAGAAAGGGCCCAGCATTTT
CASRTQERAQHF
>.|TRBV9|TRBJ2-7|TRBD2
TGTGCCAGCAGCACCGGGACTAGCGAATCCTACGAGCAGTACTTC
CASSTGTSESYEQYF
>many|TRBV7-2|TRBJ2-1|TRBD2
TGTGCCAGCAGCTTAAGCGGGATTGGGGGGCAGTTCTTC
CASSLSGIGGQFF
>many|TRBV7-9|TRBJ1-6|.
TGTGCCAGCAGCTTCCAGGAGGGTTCACCCCTCCACTTT
CASSFQEGSPLHF
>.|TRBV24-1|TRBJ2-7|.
TGTGCCACCAGTGGGGCTAGGTCGGCCGGGGAGCAGTACTTC
CATSGARSAGEQYF